The 20 T cell receptor beta chains listed next were all sequenced from one sample in a study of somatic mutations in cytotoxic T cells in rheumatoid arthritis. Libraries were prepared by immunoSEQ multiplex PCR; TCRdb keeps only in-frame clonotypes and omits some of them. The table includes 15,000 to 20,000 clones, roughly 79% detected once. Material: CD8+ T cells sorted from blood. The receptors come from an adult with rheumatoid arthritis.

In its sample, this clone was seen once. The chain links TRBV5-6 to TRBJ1-5, with TRBD1 as a possible D gene (6 bases). V was pared by 1 base and J by 10 bases, with 18 bases between. The CDR3 contains 15 residues. From germline, CDR1 is SGHDT and CDR2 YYEEEE. CDR3 amino acids: CASSLWSQGWGPQHF. CDR3 bases: TGTGCCAGCAGCTTGTGGTCACAGGGTTGGGGTCCCCAGCATTTT.

The V call is TRBV5-1, the J call TRBJ1-1; 7 bases match TRBD1. Germline loops: CDR1 SGHRS, CDR2 YFSETQ. This CDR3 comprises 14 residues. With V trimmed by 4 bases and J by 1 base, 4 bases remained unmatched. The DNA for the CDR3 is TGCGCCAGCAGCCTCCCAGGGGGGAACACTGAAGCTTTCTTT. This encodes CASSLPGGNTEAFF.

This clone appeared once. The chain has TRBV7-9 and TRBJ2-3; maybe TRBD1 (5 bases). The ends were cut back, 4 bases at V and 8 bases at J, with 16 bases in the middle. CDR3 length: 14 amino acids. Germline values: CDR1 SEHNR, CDR2 FQNEAQ (reference sequence). The CDR3 sequence is CASSYRLPLGTQYF. DNA of the CDR3: TGTGCCAGCAGCTACAGGCTACCACTCGGTACGCAGTATTTT.

The V and J genes are TRBV2 and TRBJ1-2, with D tentatively TRBD1 (5 bases). The CDR3 sequence is 14 residues long. Trimming stripped 6 bases from V and 4 bases from J, with 15 bases between. CDR1 and CDR2 from the germline V gene are SNHLY and FYNNEI. The CDR3 here is CASRPRQNIYGYTF. The CDR3 DNA reads TGTGCCAGCAGACCAAGACAGAATATCTATGGCTACACCTTC.

The genes are TRBV5-1 and TRBJ2-7; D is possibly TRBD1 (5 bases). The V gene lost 0 bases and the J gene lost 1 base, with 8 bases spanning the gap. The CDR3 length is 14 residues. The germline gives CDR1 SGHRS, CDR2 YFSETQ. The CDR3 sequence is CASSLGSGSYEQYF. CDR3 bases: TGCGCCAGCAGCTTGGGGTCAGGGTCCTACGAGCAGTACTTC.

The rearrangement links TRBV7-4 to TRBJ2-5, with D tentatively TRBD1 (6 bases). The tail of the sequence fits TRBJ2-7 better, so the J call may be wrong. This CDR3 is built from 16 residues. Germline V lookup: CDR1 SGHVT, CDR2 SQSDAQ. CDR3 nucleotides: TGTGCCAGCAGCTCCTCAGTAGACAGGAGCTCCTACGAGCAGTACTTC. Protein sequence: CASSSSVDRSSYEQYF.

The chain has TRBV19 and TRBJ2-5; TRBD1 matches 8 bases. This CDR3 comprises 15 residues. Trimming took 1 base from V and 5 from J; bases not matched to a gene: 6. CDR1 and CDR2 from the germline V gene are LNHDA and SQIVND (reference sequence). CDR3 bases: TGTGCCAGTAGTATAGTGGACAGGGTAGGGGAGACCCAGTACTTC. This sequence encodes CASSIVDRVGETQYF. The full variable domain, with the rest looked up from reference TRBV19 and TRBJ2-5, is DGGITQSPKYLFRKEGQNVTLSCEQNLNHDAMYWYRQDPGQGLRLIYYSQIVNDFQKGDIAEGYSVSREKKESFPLTVTSAQKNPTAFYLCASSIVDRVGETQYFGPGTRLLVL.

The chain carries TRBV11-2 and TRBJ2-5, with 14 bases fitting TRBD2. With 4 bases clipped from V and 5 bases from J, the junction kept 6 bases outside the gene matches. This CDR3 region has 16 residues. From germline, CDR1 is SGHAT and CDR2 FQNNGV. The CDR3, as DNA: TGTGCCAGCAGCTCTTGGACTAGCGGGAGGAACGAGACCCAGTACTTC. Translation: CASSSWTSGRNETQYF.

This clone was counted a few times. CDR3 sequence: CASSGGSSYEQYF. The CDR3 nucleotides are TGTGCCAGTAGTGGGGGAAGTTCCTACGAGCAGTACTTC. The V call is TRBV19, the J call TRBJ2-7; tentatively, D is TRBD1 or TRBD2 (5 bases each). Germline CDR1 is LNHDA and CDR2 is SQIVND (reference sequence). Trimming stripped 5 bases from V and 1 base from J, with 9 bases between. The CDR3 sequence is 13 residues long.

This clone was counted only a few times. The same CDR3 also results from other DNA sequences found in this sample. The chain joins TRBV6-1 to TRBJ1-1, with a possible D match to TRBD1 (5 bases). CDR1 is MNHNS and CDR2 is SASEGT in the germline V gene. This CDR3 comprises 9 residues. V lost 11 bases, J lost 4 bases, and 5 bases lay in between. This CDR3 reads CAGGTEAFF. The CDR3 DNA sequence: TGTGCCGGGGGCACTGAAGCTTTCTTT.

The chain is built from TRBV28 and TRBJ1-5; 10 positions agree with TRBD1. The germline V gene has CDR1 MDHEN and CDR2 SYDVKM. V was pared by 6 bases and J by 5 bases, with 10 bases of the junction left unmatched. The CDR3 sequence is 16 residues long. The CDR3 nucleotides are TGTGCCAGCAGCCGACTCTTAGGGACAGGGGATCAGCCCCAGCATTTT. Its protein product is CASSRLLGTGDQPQHF.

The genes are TRBV15 and TRBJ2-5; D remains ambiguous. Trimming stripped 4 bases from V and 5 bases from J, with 11 bases between. The V gene's germline CDR1 is LNHNV and CDR2 YYDKDF (reference sequence). There are 13 residues in the CDR3. The CDR3 DNA reads TGTGCCACCAGCACCCCTGTACGGGAGACCCAGTACTTC. It encodes CATSTPVRETQYF.

The chain joins TRBV6-6 to TRBJ2-5, with 7 positions matching TRBD2. The CDR3 totals 15 residues. CDR1 and CDR2 (germline): MNHNY, SVGAGI (reference sequence). The V and J ends lost 2 bases and 2 bases, in that order; junction bases with no gene match: 5. The CDR3 region is CASSYRLAVQETQYF. CDR3 nucleotides: TGTGCCAGCAGTTACAGGCTAGCGGTACAAGAGACCCAGTACTTC.

The chain recombines TRBV11-3 with TRBJ1-2; 7 bases fit TRBD1. Trimming removed 5 bases from V and 2 bases from J; junction bases left unmatched: 5. CDR3 size: 14 residues. Germline values: CDR1 SGHNT, CDR2 YENEEA. For the CDR3, the DNA is TGTGCCAGCAGCCCTCGGGACAGCAACTATGGCTACACCTTC. Its protein product is CASSPRDSNYGYTF.

This clone has a handful of counts. The chain recombines TRBV10-2 with TRBJ1-5; weak D call: TRBD1 (6 bases). V was trimmed by 10 bases and J by 0 bases, leaving 19 bases between them. Germline loops: CDR1 WSHSY, CDR2 SAAADI. The CDR3 runs to 16 residues. The CDR3 loop is CATGGQQGYSNQPQHF. CDR3 coding DNA: TGCGCCACCGGGGGGCAACAGGGCTATAGCAATCAGCCCCAGCATTTT.

This chain connects TRBV11-1 to TRBJ2-7, with TRBD2 as a possible D gene (5 bases). The CDR3 length is 15 residues. Trimming took off 6 bases at V and 0 bases at J, with 15 bases between the two ends. Looked up from germline, CDR1 is SGHAT and CDR2 is FQDESV (reference sequence). The CDR3 protein is CASSREIWGSYEQYF. CDR3 DNA sequence: TGTGCCAGCAGTAGGGAGATTTGGGGCTCCTACGAGCAGTACTTC.

The CDR3 sequence: CASSYSERTGYYGYTF. The CDR3 coding sequence is TGTGCCAGCAGTTACTCTGAGCGGACAGGGTATTATGGCTACACCTTC. The rearrangement links TRBV6-6 to TRBJ1-2; 8 bases map to TRBD1. This CDR3 comprises 16 residues. The trim removed 0 bases at V and 5 bases at J, leaving 8 bases unmatched. Germline lookup yields CDR1 MNHNY and CDR2 SVGAGI (reference sequence).

The chain recombines TRBV19 with TRBJ2-7, with no clear D. The V end was cut by 6 bases, the J end by 7 bases, with 22 bases between. The V gene's germline CDR1 is LNHDA and CDR2 SQIVND (reference sequence). The CDR3 runs 15 residues. The DNA of the CDR3 is TGTGCCAGTAGCCCAGAAGTTTTGGGGATGGGGGAGCAGTACTTC. Its protein is CASSPEVLGMGEQYF.

This chain connects TRBV7-9 to TRBJ2-1, with 7 bases fitting TRBD1. The CDR3 has 15 residues. The germline gives CDR1 SEHNR, CDR2 FQNEAQ (reference sequence). V was clipped by 7 bases and J by 2 bases; unmatched bases: 8. The chain's CDR3 is CASNLGTAPYNEQFF. The CDR3 coding sequence is TGTGCCAGCAACCTAGGGACAGCGCCCTACAATGAGCAGTTCTTC.

CDR3 coding DNA: TGTGCCAGCAGTTTAAGATTGCCAGATACGCAGTATTTT. This translates into CASSLRLPDTQYF. This sequence joins TRBV27 and TRBJ2-3; D call uncertain. Germline V gene sequence: CDR1 MNHEY, CDR2 SMNVEV (reference sequence). The CDR3 spans 13 residues. V lost 2 bases to trimming and J lost 4 bases, with 7 bases between them.